The 29 T cell receptor beta chains listed next were all sequenced from one sample in a study of low-dose radiotherapy and immunotherapy resistance in tumors. Regarding time point: before trial treatment. First-strand cDNA used TRAV- and TRBV-specific primers, covering alpha and beta chains. Using a constant-region primer together with a V-primer adapter, TCRs were subjected to 20 PCR cycles of amplification. Via MiXCR, TCRdb re-called the reads, giving one row per CDR3 protein. The sample lists 60,000 to 90,000 distinct CDR3 sequences, about a third occurring once. The specimen comprised PBMCs, sampled before treatment. These receptors were obtained from a female donor with ovarian cancer.

This clonotype was seen repeatedly, ten times or more. The J gene is TRBJ2-3, the V gene TRBV11-3, with 9 nucleotides matching TRBD1. Trimming at V came to 5 bases and at J to 5 bases, leaving 11 bases not matched to a gene. Looked up from germline, CDR1 is SGHNT and CDR2 is YENEEA. The CDR3 runs to 16 residues. CDR3 nucleotide sequence: TGTGCCAGCAGCCCCTTGCCGGGACAGGGACAAGATACGCAGTATTTT. Protein: CASSPLPGQGQDTQYF.

On this clonotype itself: Because the CDR3's place on the DNA is in doubt, the DNA is left out and the CDR3 is given as listed by TCRdb. The chain uses TRBV7-8 and TRBJ2-2; the table's D call, TRBD1, was not checked against the DNA. The germline V gene has CDR1 SGHVS and CDR2 FQNEAQ. Ends included, the CDR3 has 12 residues. This chain's CDR3 is CASSLTGELFFF.

In its sample, this clonotype was seen a few times. This chain connects TRBV21-1 to TRBJ2-3; the table gives TRBD1 as D, unverified against the DNA. TRBV21-1 is deemed a pseudogene. The CDR3 is 15 residues long. The CDR3 here is CASSPRATSTDTQYF. The CDR3 DNA reads TGTGCCAGCAGCCCAAGGGCGACTAGCACAGATACGCAGTATTTT.

The chain carries TRBV3-1 and TRBJ2-5, with 13 bases lining up with TRBD2. V was pared by 0 bases and J by 5 bases, with 6 bases of the junction left unmatched. CDR1 and CDR2 from the germline V gene are LGHDT and YNNKEL (reference sequence). The CDR3 length is 17 residues. This CDR3 is CASSQDPGLAGTETQYF. CDR3 sequence (DNA): TGTGCCAGCAGCCAAGATCCGGGACTAGCGGGGACGGAGACCCAGTACTTC.

In its sample, this clonotype was seen a few times. V is TRBV11-1 and J is TRBJ2-3; D not certain. Germline CDR1 reads SGHAT; CDR2 reads FQDESV (reference sequence). The CDR3 loop spans 14 amino acids. V was trimmed by 4 bases and J by 3 bases, leaving 11 bases between them. The CDR3 nucleotides read TGTGCCAGCAGCTCCAGGTTAGAGACAGATACGCAGTATTTT. Protein sequence: CASSSRLETDTQYF.

CDR3 sequence reads: CASSFVGGGPGETQYF. CDR3 DNA sequence: TGTGCCAGCAGCTTTGTGGGTGGGGGGCCAGGGGAGACCCAGTACTTC. The V and J genes are TRBV7-2 and TRBJ2-5; D is tentatively TRBD1 or TRBD2 (6 bases each). Germline V gene lookup returns CDR1 SGHTA and CDR2 FQGNSA. CDR3 size: 16 residues. Trimming removed 3 bases at V and 5 bases at J, with 19 bases between. Full variable domain (rest looked up from reference TRBV7-2 and TRBJ2-5): GAGVSQSPSNKVTEKGKDVELRCDPISGHTALYWYRQSLGQGLEFLIYFQGNSAPDKSGLPSDRFSAERTGGSVSTLTIQRTQQEDSAVYLCASSFVGGGPGETQYFGPGTRLLVL.

The chain employs TRBV11-3 and TRBJ2-7; TRBD2 matches at 9 bases. Per germline, CDR1 SGHNT and CDR2 YENEEA. The J segment lost 2 bases and the V segment lost 5 bases, leaving 7 bases of the junction unmatched. This CDR3 has 15 residues. Here the CDR3 reads CASSPAGGQTYEQYF. In DNA form, the CDR3 reads TGTGCCAGCAGCCCAGCGGGAGGCCAAACCTACGAGCAGTACTTC.

This clonotype was detected many times. The chain recombines TRBV10-3 with TRBJ1-5; TRBD1 aligns across 7 bases. This CDR3 has 12 residues. Germline V gives CDR1 ENHRY, CDR2 SYGVKD. With V trimmed by 8 bases and J by 6 bases, 4 bases remained unmatched. The CDR3 region is CAIGQDAQPQHF. As DNA, the CDR3 is TGTGCCATCGGACAGGACGCTCAGCCCCAGCATTTT.

This clonotype was seen a single time. The chain employs TRBV11-2 and TRBJ2-7, with TRBD2 identical over 10 bases. The CDR3 totals 15 residues. Germline-derived CDR1 and CDR2 are SGHAT and FQNNGV. With V trimmed by 6 bases and J by 1 base, 6 bases remained unmatched. The chain's CDR3 is CASRSSGGVSYEQYF. In nucleotides, the CDR3 is TGTGCCAGCAGATCAAGCGGGGGGGTGTCCTACGAGCAGTACTTC.

In this sample, this clonotype turned up many times. V gene TRBV4-2 combines with J gene TRBJ1-5, with 8 bases identical to TRBD1. Germline V gene sequence: CDR1 LGHNA, CDR2 YNFKEQ. V lost 4 bases and J lost 5; bases outside the gene matches: 7. This CDR3 comprises 15 residues. In nucleotides, the CDR3 is TGTGCCAGCAGCCCCGGGACAGGCGGGTATCAGCCCCAGCATTTT. It is translated as CASSPGTGGYQPQHF.

This clonotype showed up many times. The chain combines TRBV6-2 or TRBV6-3 with TRBJ2-6; D uncertain. V was clipped by 7 bases and J by 4 bases, with 11 bases between them. Germline CDR1 is MNHEY and CDR2 is SVGEGT. The CDR3 spans 14 residues. The CDR3 DNA reads as TGTGCCAGCACAGATAGGGTAGGGGCCAACGTCCTGACTTTC. Encoded protein: CASTDRVGANVLTF.

This clonotype was counted at least ten times. The chain recombines TRBV6-8 with TRBJ2-7; the D is unclear. Germline lookup yields CDR1 MNHGY and CDR2 SAAAGT. The ends were cut back, 2 bases at V and 5 bases at J, with 13 bases in the middle. The CDR3 is 14 amino acids. The CDR3 here is CASSYATDGNEQYF. Written as DNA, the CDR3 is TGTGCCAGCAGTTACGCGACGGACGGCAACGAGCAGTACTTC.

There are many counts of this clonotype. The V call is TRBV23-1, the J call TRBJ1-3, with D unresolved. TRBV23-1 is an ORF, and what it does is uncertain. The V gene lost 2 bases and the J gene lost 0 bases, with 8 bases spanning the gap. This CDR3 is built from 15 residues. CDR3 region: CASSQPTNSGNTIYF. The CDR3 DNA follows: TGCGCCAGCAGTCAACCCACGAACTCTGGAAACACCATATATTTT.

V is TRBV28 and J is TRBJ2-1, with 10 nucleotides matching TRBD1. Germline V gene lookup returns CDR1 MDHEN and CDR2 SYDVKM. J gave up 8 bases and V 8 bases, and 12 bases lay outside the gene matches. The CDR3 consists of 15 residues. The CDR3 here is CASDSPGQGSDEQFF. The CDR3, as DNA: TGTGCCAGCGACTCCCCGGGACAGGGGTCGGATGAGCAGTTCTTC.

Concerning this clonotype: A far larger clone is a single base away, which makes a read error likely. The rearrangement uses TRBV6-1 and TRBJ1-2, with D possibly matching TRBD1 (6 bases). The CDR3 is 13 amino acids. Germline lookup yields CDR1 MNHNS and CDR2 SASEGT. The CDR3 region is CASSSDSPYSYTF. In DNA form, the CDR3 reads TGTGCCAGCAGCTCGGACAGTCCCTATAGCTACACCTTC.

This clonotype was counted at least ten times. The gene calls are TRBV7-9 and TRBJ2-3; D is perhaps TRBD1 or TRBD2 (5 bases each). Trimming pared 8 bases from V and 1 base from J, leaving 13 bases between. Germline V gene data show CDR1 as SEHNR and CDR2 as FQNEAQ (reference sequence). The CDR3 is 14 residues long. In DNA form, the CDR3 reads TGTGCCAGCTCCGGGTCGGGGCGCACAGATACGCAGTATTTT. Translation gives CASSGSGRTDTQYF.

In this sample, this clonotype turned up many times. The chain has TRBV2 and TRBJ1-2, with unresolved D. Per the germline V gene, CDR1 is SNHLY and CDR2 is FYNNEI. Trimming stripped 7 bases from V and 10 bases from J, with 13 bases between. CDR3 size: 11 residues. The CDR3 region is CASTGFDYYTF. In DNA form, the CDR3 reads TGTGCCAGCACGGGATTTGATTACTACACCTTC.

Notes on this clonotype: A far bigger clonotype differs at one base, so this is likely a read error. CDR3 sequence: CASRGPRVREQFF. CDR3 coding DNA: TGTGCCAGCAGAGGCCCCCGGGTGAGGGAGCAGTTCTTC. The chain uses TRBV6-2 or TRBV6-3 and TRBJ2-1; D is unresolved. There are 13 residues in the CDR3. CDR1 is MNHEY, CDR2 SVGEGT, per germline. V lost 6 bases, J lost 10 bases, and 16 bases lay in between.

This clonotype was seen ten or more times. The germline gene is not matched at one end of the junction; a read error may be the cause. The rearrangement links TRBV4-1 to TRBJ2-2, with a possible D match to TRBD1 (5 bases). The V gene's germline CDR1 is MGHRA and CDR2 YSYEKL. The CDR3 is made up of 14 amino acids. The DNA of the CDR3 is TGCGCCAGCAGACAAGGGGTTGAGACCGGGGAGCTGTTTTTT. This translates into CASRQGVETGELFF.

This clonotype was counted at least ten times. J is TRBJ1-4 and V is TRBV19, with D possibly matching TRBD1 (5 bases). In germline, CDR1 is LNHDA, CDR2 SQIVND (reference sequence). This CDR3 is built from 16 residues. Between the trimmed V and J ends, which lost 5 bases and 1 base, there was a span of 14 bases. CDR3 DNA: TGTGCCAGTAGTCCCACCGGGGCCCTAACTAATGAAAAACTGTTTTTT. Its protein is CASSPTGALTNEKLFF.

This chain joins TRBV6-2 or TRBV6-3 and TRBJ2-7; 10 bases are shared with TRBD1. The CDR3 is 13 residues long. V was clipped by 7 bases and J by 5 bases; unmatched bases: 5. Germline CDR1 and CDR2: MNHEY and SVGEGT. The CDR3 region is CASTGTGVNEQYF. In DNA, the CDR3 is TGTGCCAGCACTGGGACAGGGGTTAACGAGCAGTACTTC.

This clonotype was seen at least ten times. The chain links TRBV4-1 to TRBJ1-1; TRBD1 is a possible D gene (5 bases). Germline V gene data show CDR1 as MGHRA and CDR2 as YSYEKL. V lost 1 base to trimming and J lost 4 bases, with 19 bases between them. The CDR3 runs 17 residues. CDR3: CASSQVYPTGPGTEAFF. In DNA, the CDR3 is TGCGCCAGCAGCCAAGTTTATCCGACGGGACCGGGCACTGAAGCTTTCTTT.

V gene TRBV10-3 combines with J gene TRBJ1-3; possible D gene TRBD1, 5 bases. The CDR3 is made up of 16 amino acids. The germline V gene encodes CDR1 ENHRY and CDR2 SYGVKD. V shed 6 bases and J shed 1 base, with 16 bases lying between them. The CDR3: CAIRPLDSRSGNTIYF. The CDR3 region has the DNA TGTGCCATCAGACCACTTGACAGTCGATCTGGAAACACCATATATTTT.

This clonotype was recorded at least ten times. The chain combines TRBV5-1 with TRBJ2-2, with TRBD2 matching over 11 bases. V was pared by 4 bases and J by 4 bases, with 3 bases of the junction left unmatched. There are 15 residues in the CDR3. The germline CDR1 and CDR2 sequences are SGHRS and YFSETQ. CDR3 amino acids: CASSPGTSGTGELFF. CDR3 DNA sequence: TGCGCCAGCAGCCCCGGGACTAGCGGCACCGGGGAGCTGTTTTTT.

This clonotype appeared a few times. The rearrangement links TRBV5-5 to TRBJ1-1; unclear D gene. The length of the CDR3 is 11 residues. Trimming cost V 5 bases and J 6 bases, with 8 bases left between them. CDR1 and CDR2 from the germline V gene are SGHKS and YYEKEE (reference sequence). The CDR3 loop is CASRYIAEAFF. In DNA, the CDR3 is TGTGCCAGCAGATATATCGCTGAAGCTTTCTTT.

The chain joins TRBV6-5 to TRBJ2-7; D unresolved. V was clipped by 1 base and J by 5 bases, with 12 bases between them. The length of the CDR3 is 14 residues. CDR1 and CDR2 (germline): MNHEY, SVGAGI. CDR3 sequence (DNA): TGTGCCAGCAGTTACTTCCCCTCTGCCCACGAGCAGTACTTC. This gives the protein CASSYFPSAHEQYF.

J is TRBJ1-1 and V is TRBV3-1; tentative D call: TRBD1 (6 bases). Germline V gives CDR1 LGHDT, CDR2 YNNKEL (reference sequence). This CDR3 comprises 15 residues. V shed 5 bases and J shed 0 bases, with 13 bases lying between them. The DNA for the CDR3 is TGTGCCAGCAGCTCGCAGGGGACTATGAACACTGAAGCTTTCTTT. Its protein is CASSSQGTMNTEAFF. The variable domain in full, completed from reference TRBV3-1 and TRBJ1-1, reads DTAVSQTPKYLVTQMGNDKSIKCEQNLGHDTMYWYKQDSKKFLKIMFSYNNKELIINETVPNRFSPKSPDKAHLNLHINSLELGDSAVYFCASSSQGTMNTEAFFGQGTRLTVV.

On this clonotype itself: This likely reflects a read error, since a far larger clone is one base away. V is TRBV18 and J is TRBJ2-1; TRBD2 aligns across 12 bases. The CDR3 runs 14 residues. V lost 6 bases to trimming and J lost 10 bases; unmatched junction nucleotides: 7. Germline V gene data show CDR1 as KGHSH and CDR2 as LQKENI. The CDR3 nucleotides are TGTGCCAGCTCTCGACTAGCGGGAGAATACGAGCAGTTCTTC. Residues: CASSRLAGEYEQFF.

Many counts were recorded for this clonotype. This chain connects TRBV20-1 to TRBJ2-5; 7 bases are a match to TRBD2. The V and J ends lost 4 bases and 1 base, in that order; junction bases with no gene match: 6. The CDR3 length is 14 residues. Germline V gene data show CDR1 as DFQATT and CDR2 as SNEGSKA (reference sequence). CDR3 DNA sequence: TGCAGTGCTACCTTGGTAGCGGGCCAAGAGACCCAGTACTTC. Translation: CSATLVAGQETQYF.